This TCR beta chain was retrieved from a study of T cell responses to AZD1222 COVID-19 vaccine. Details on this clone: The antigen remains undetermined.

TCRdb's table, derived via immunoSEQ multiplex PCR, lists solely in-frame clones and lacks some. The sample gives roughly 100,000 clones, roughly 89% of which show up once; more than 40% is in the top ten. Findings and caveats of the study: Baseline testing showed seropositivity in only five or six AZD1222 recipients. Unmutated variant regions are reportedly targeted by nearly half of spike-specific TCRs. Elevations in Spike-specific TCR breadth and depth followed administration of two AZD1222 doses.

This CDR3 is built from 17 residues. Germline trimming cut 5 bases from V and 0 bases from J; bases unmatched to any gene: 10. CDR1 and CDR2 (germline): LNHDA, SQIVND (reference sequence). The sample was peripheral blood, taken 28 days after the second AZD1222 dose. The TCR originated in an adult who received the AZD1222 COVID-19 vaccine. The V gene is TRBV19, the J gene TRBJ1-5, with 7 bases aligning to TRBD1. CDR3 nucleotide sequence: TGTGCCAGTAGTGGACGGGACAGTCTTTATAGCAATCAGCCCCAGCATTTT. It specifies CASSGRDSLYSNQPQHF.